The sequence of this T cell receptor (beta chain) was determined in a study of T cell repertoires in cytomegalovirus infection (dated by TCRdb to about 2019). Context from the whole study: Donor HLA type was relevant to the analysis, because carriage of CMV infection together with the matching HLA type was indicated by public TCR beta signatures. General findings and caveats noted by the study authors: Carriers of CMV infection plus the relevant HLA type were discriminated by the cumulative frequency of public TCR beta family members in the study cohort and in an independent roughly 340-donor cohort. The ex vivo response was dominated by HLA-C-restricted CMV-specific TCR beta clonotypes, which also provided the single most frequent clonotype in two of eight donors.

This clonotype was found many times. Its antigen target is currently unknown. No base quality values were provided; no much bigger clone lies one nucleotide off. Sequencing used an Illumina HiSeq 1500. TCRdb's own reprocessing of the public reads used fastp at Q25 and MiXCR and kept productive beta chains. Rows matching on CDR3 protein sequence are summarized as one entry with the most common DNA and genes. In this sample the table shows some 250,000 distinct CDR3 sequences, 9.1% of which occur a single time. Of the sample, more than 13% is held by the ten largest clones. In the germline V gene, CDR1 corresponds to SGHRS and CDR2 to YFSETQ. The CDR3 starts with the cysteine, ends with the phenylalanine, and has 17 residues. The retained sequence is limited to the CDR3, 51 bases, with the frame set at the first base. The V end loses 0 bases and the J end loses 0 bases, and a stretch of 12 bases separates them.

Sequenced sample: PBMCs. The origin of this receptor is a human donor in good health (CMV status not recorded). Some clones in this sample may be carry-over from other donors' samples. Recombination connected TRBV5-1 to TRBJ2-2; the D match is possibly TRBD1 or TRBD2, with 5 bases aligned in each. The nucleotide sequence reads TGCGCCAGCAGCTTGGGTCACCGGGACCCGAACACCGGGGAGCTGTTTTTT. Its product reads: CASSLGHRDPNTGELFF.